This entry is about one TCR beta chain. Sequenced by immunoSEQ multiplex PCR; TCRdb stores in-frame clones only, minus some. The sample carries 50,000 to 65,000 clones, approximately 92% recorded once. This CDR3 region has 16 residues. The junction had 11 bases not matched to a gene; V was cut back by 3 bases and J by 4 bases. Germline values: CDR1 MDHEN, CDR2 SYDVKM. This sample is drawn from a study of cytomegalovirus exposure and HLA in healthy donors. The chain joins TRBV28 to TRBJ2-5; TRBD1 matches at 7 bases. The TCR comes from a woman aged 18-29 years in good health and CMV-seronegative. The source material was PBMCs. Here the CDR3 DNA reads TGTGCCAGCAGTTTTGGTGAGGGGCCAGGGGGAGAGACCCAGTACTTC. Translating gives CASSFGEGPGGETQYF.